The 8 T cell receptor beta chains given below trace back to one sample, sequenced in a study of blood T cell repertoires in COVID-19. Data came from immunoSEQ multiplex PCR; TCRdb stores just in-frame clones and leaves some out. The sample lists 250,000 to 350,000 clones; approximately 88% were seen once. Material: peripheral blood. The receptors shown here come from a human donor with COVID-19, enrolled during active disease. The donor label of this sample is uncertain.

The CDR3 DNA sequence: TGTGCCAGCAGTTCCCCGGGACAGCAAAACACTGAAGCTTTCTTT. Protein product: CASSSPGQQNTEAFF. This chain links TRBV28 with TRBJ1-1, with 7 bases identical to TRBD1. The CDR3 covers 15 residues. Per the germline V gene, CDR1 is MDHEN and CDR2 is SYDVKM. The V and J ends lost 4 bases and 2 bases, in that order; junction bases with no gene match: 7.

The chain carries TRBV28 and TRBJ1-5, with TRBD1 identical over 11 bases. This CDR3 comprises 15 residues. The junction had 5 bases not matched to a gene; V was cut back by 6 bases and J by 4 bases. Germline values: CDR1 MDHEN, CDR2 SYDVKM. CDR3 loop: CASRSGTGGNQPQHF. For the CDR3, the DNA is TGTGCCAGCAGATCCGGGACAGGGGGGAATCAGCCCCAGCATTTT.

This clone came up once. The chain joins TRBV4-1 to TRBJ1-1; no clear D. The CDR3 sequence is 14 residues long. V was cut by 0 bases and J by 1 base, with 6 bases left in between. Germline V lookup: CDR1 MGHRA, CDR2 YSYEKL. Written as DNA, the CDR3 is TGCGCCAGCAGCCAAGACAGGTCGAACACTGAAGCTTTCTTT. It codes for CASSQDRSNTEAFF.

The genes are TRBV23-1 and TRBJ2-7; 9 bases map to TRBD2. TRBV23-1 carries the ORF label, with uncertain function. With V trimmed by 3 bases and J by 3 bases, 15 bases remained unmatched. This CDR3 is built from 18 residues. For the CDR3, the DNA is TGCGCCAGCAGTCAGACTCCGGGACTAGCCTATCTTTGCTACGAGCAGTACTTC. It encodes CASSQTPGLAYLCYEQYF.

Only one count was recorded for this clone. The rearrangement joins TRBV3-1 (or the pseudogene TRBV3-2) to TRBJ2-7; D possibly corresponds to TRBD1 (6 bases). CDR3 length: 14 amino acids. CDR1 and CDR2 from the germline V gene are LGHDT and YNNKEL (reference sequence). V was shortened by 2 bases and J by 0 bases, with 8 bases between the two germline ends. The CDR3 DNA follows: TGTGCCAGCAGCCAACAGGGGAGCTCCTACGAGCAGTACTTC. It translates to CASSQQGSSYEQYF.

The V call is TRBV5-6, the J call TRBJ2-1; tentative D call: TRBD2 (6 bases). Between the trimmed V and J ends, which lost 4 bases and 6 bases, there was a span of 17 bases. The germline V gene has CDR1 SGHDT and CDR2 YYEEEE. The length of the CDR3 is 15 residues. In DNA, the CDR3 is TGTGCCAGCAGCCCCCTTGGAGGGGCTGGCAATGAGCAGTTCTTC. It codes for CASSPLGGAGNEQFF.

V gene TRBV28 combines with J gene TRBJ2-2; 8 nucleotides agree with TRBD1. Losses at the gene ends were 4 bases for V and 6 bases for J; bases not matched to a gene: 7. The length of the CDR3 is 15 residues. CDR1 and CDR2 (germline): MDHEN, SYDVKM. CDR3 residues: CASSYRTGSAGELFF. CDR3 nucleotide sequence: TGTGCCAGCAGTTACCGGACAGGGTCTGCCGGGGAGCTGTTTTTT.

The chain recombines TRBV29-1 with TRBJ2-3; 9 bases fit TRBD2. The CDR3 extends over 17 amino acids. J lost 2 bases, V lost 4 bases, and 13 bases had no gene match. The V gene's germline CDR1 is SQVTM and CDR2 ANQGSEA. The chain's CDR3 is CSVVGGFLAGSTDTQYF. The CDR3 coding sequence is TGCAGCGTTGTAGGCGGGTTCCTAGCGGGGTCCACAGATACGCAGTATTTT.